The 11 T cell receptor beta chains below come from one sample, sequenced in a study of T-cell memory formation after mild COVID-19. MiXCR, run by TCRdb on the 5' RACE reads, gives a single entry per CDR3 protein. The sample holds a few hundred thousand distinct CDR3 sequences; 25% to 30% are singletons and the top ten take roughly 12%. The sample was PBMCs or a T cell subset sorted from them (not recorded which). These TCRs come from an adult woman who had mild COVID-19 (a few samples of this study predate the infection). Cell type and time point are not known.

CDR3: CAGDRDAYEQYF. For the CDR3, the DNA is TGTGCCGGGGACAGGGACGCCTACGAGCAGTACTTC. This sequence joins TRBV30 and TRBJ2-7; 9 bases line up with TRBD1. CDR3 size: 12 residues. From germline, CDR1 is GTSNPN and CDR2 SVGIG (reference sequence). The V and J ends lost 8 bases and 2 bases, in that order; junction bases with no gene match: 4.

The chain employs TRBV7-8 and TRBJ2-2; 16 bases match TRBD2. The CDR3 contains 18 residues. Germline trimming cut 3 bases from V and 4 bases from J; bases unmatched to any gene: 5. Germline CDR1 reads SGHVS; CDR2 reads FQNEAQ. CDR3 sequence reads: CASSLPGLAGGRTGELFF. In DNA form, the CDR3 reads TGTGCCAGCAGCTTGCCGGGACTAGCGGGGGGGCGCACCGGGGAGCTGTTTTTT.

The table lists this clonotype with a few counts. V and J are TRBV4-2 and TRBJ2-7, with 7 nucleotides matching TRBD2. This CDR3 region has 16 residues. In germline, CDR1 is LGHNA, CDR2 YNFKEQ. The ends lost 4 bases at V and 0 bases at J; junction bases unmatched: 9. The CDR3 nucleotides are TGTGCCAGCAGCCCCCTGGCGGGAGCTCCCTCCTACGAGCAGTACTTC. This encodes CASSPLAGAPSYEQYF.

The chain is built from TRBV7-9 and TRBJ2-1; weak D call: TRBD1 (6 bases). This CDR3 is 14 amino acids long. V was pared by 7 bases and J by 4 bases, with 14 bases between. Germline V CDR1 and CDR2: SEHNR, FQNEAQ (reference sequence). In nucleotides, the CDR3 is TGTGCCAGCAACGACAGGTCCCCGTACAATGAGCAGTTCTTC. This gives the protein CASNDRSPYNEQFF.

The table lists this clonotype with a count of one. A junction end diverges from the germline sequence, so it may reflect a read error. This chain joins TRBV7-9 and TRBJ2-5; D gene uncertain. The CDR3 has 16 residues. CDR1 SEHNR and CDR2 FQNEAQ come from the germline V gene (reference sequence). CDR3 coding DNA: TGTGCCAGCAGCTTAGTTTGGGCGCTCAACGAAGAGACCAAGTACTTC. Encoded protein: CASSLVWALNEETKYF. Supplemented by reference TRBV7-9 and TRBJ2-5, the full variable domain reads DTGVSQNPRHKITKRGQNVTFRCDPISEHNRLYWYRQTLGQGPEFLTYFQNEAQLEKSRLLSDRFSAERPKGSFSTLEIQRTEQGDSAMYLCASSLVWALNEETKYFGPGTRLLVL.

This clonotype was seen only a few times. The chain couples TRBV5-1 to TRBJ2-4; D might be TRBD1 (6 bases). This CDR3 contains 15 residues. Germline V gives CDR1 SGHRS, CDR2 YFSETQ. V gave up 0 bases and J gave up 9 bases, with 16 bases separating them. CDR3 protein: CASSLEDRAWSIQYF. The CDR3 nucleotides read TGCGCCAGCAGCTTGGAGGACAGAGCCTGGAGCATTCAGTACTTC.

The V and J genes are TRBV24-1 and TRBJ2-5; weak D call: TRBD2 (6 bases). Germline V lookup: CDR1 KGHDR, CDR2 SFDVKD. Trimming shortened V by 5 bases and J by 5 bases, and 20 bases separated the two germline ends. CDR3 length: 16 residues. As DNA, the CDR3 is TGTGCCACCAGTGTACCGGGACTCCGAGGGGTCGAGACCCAGTACTTC. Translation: CATSVPGLRGVETQYF.

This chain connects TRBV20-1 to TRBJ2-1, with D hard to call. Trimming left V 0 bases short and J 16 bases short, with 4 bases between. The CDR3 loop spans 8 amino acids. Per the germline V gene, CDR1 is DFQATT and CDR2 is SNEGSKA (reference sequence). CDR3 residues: CSARDSFF. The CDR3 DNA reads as TGCAGTGCTAGAGATTCATTCTTC.

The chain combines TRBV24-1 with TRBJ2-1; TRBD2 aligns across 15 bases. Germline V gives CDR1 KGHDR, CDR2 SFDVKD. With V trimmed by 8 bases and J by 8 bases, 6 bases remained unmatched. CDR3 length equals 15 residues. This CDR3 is CATTGTSGGLYEQFF. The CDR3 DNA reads TGTGCCACCACCGGGACTAGCGGGGGGTTATATGAGCAGTTCTTC.

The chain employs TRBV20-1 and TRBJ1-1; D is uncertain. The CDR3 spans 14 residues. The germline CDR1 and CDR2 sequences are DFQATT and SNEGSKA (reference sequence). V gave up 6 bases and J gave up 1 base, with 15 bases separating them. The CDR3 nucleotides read TGCAGTGCCAATCTCGCCGGCCCGAACACTGAAGCTTTCTTT. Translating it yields CSANLAGPNTEAFF.

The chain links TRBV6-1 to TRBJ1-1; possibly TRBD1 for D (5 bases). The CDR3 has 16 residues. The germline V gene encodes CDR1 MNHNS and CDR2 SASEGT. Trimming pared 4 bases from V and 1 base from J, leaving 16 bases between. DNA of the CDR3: TGTGCCAGCAGTGGGCCCCACAGGCCAAGGAACACTGAAGCTTTCTTT. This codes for CASSGPHRPRNTEAFF.